This T cell receptor beta chain came from a study of human thymus T cells. The count of this clone is one. Its antigen is still unknown. Only in-frame clones appear in the TCRdb table, and some are missing; sequencing was by immunoSEQ multiplex PCR. Among around 130,000 clones listed, about 93% were seen once. Per germline, CDR1 SGHTA and CDR2 FQGNSA. The CDR3 length is 16 residues. With V trimmed by 5 bases and J by 3 bases, 12 bases remained unmatched. Broader study findings: Overlap was high between thymic repertoires from unrelated individuals, as reported in related research. In thymic and blood repertoires alike, V and J usage looked biased.

The source of the thymus tissue was resections taken during corrective heart surgery. This chain links TRBV7-2 with TRBJ2-7; TRBD1 matches 8 bases. This receptor was taken from a boy under two years old with a congenital heart defect but otherwise immunologically healthy. Sequenced: thymus tissue. This CDR3 reads CASSDLPDRVDYEQYF. The CDR3 DNA reads TGTGCCAGCAGCGACTTACCGGACAGGGTGGACTACGAGCAGTACTTC.